This TCR beta chain was retrieved from a study of cytomegalovirus exposure and HLA in healthy donors. Overall study context: Unique TCRs from HLA-typed donors, around 79 million of them, were held in an early data release.

V dropped 0 bases and J dropped 8; count of bases not matched to a gene: 9. This CDR3 spans 16 amino acids. Germline V CDR1 and CDR2: ENHRY, SYGVKD. The donors were healthy bone marrow donors. Donors likely had unrecorded immune exposures despite being nominally healthy when sampled. Researchers ran the PCR with 60 Vbeta and 13 Jbeta primers. The data were produced by immunoSEQ multiplex PCR, yet TCRdb's version contains in-frame clones alone and is incomplete. The table records some 98,000 clones, around 75% of them present only once. This receptor was taken from a man aged 18 to 35 in good health and CMV-seropositive. Sequencing input: PBMCs. The chain recombines TRBV10-3 with TRBJ1-2, with 10 nucleotides matching TRBD1. The CDR3 DNA follows: TGTGCCATCAGTGAGTCATTGGGACAGGGGTCGGCAGGCTACACCTTC. Protein sequence: CAISESLGQGSAGYTF.